The 5 T cell receptor beta chains listed next were all sequenced from one sample in a study of neoadjuvant anti-PD-1 for oral cavity cancer. Time point indicated: after neoadjuvant nivolumab, at surgical resection. Produced via immunoSEQ multiplex PCR; TCRdb's table is partial and in-frame only. The data hold around 13,000 clones, with roughly 69% observed a single time. The specimen was PBMCs, collected after nivolumab (anti-PD-1) treatment. These receptors all stem from a person aged 35-79 years with oral cavity squamous cell carcinoma.

The V call is TRBV5-1, the J call TRBJ2-7, with 9 bases lining up with TRBD1. This CDR3 comprises 14 residues. V was pared by 4 bases and J by 7 bases, with 9 bases of the junction left unmatched. Per the germline V gene, CDR1 is SGHRS and CDR2 is YFSETQ. CDR3 loop: CASSTLQGAAEQYF. The DNA of the CDR3 is TGCGCCAGCAGCACGCTACAGGGGGCGGCAGAGCAGTACTTC.

The chain combines TRBV9 with TRBJ1-6, with 8 positions matching TRBD1. Germline V gene sequence: CDR1 SGDLS, CDR2 YYNGEE. The CDR3 has 15 residues. After removal of 7 bases from V and 9 bases from J, the junction contained 12 bases not matched to a gene. CDR3 protein: CASSSSTGVGSPLHF. CDR3 nucleotide sequence: TGTGCCAGCTCGAGTTCGACAGGGGTGGGTTCACCCCTCCACTTT.

The V call is TRBV7-8, the J call TRBJ1-2, with 8 bases aligning to TRBD1. This CDR3 is built from 14 residues. CDR1 is SGHVS, CDR2 FQNEAQ, per germline. Germline trimming cut 4 bases from V and 4 bases from J; bases unmatched to any gene: 5. The CDR3 bases are TGTGCCAGCAGCTCGCAGGGGGCGAGCTATGGCTACACCTTC. Protein product: CASSSQGASYGYTF.

The V gene is TRBV5-1, the J gene TRBJ2-5; TRBD2 is a possible D gene (5 bases). V lost 2 bases and J 2 bases, leaving 10 bases between the germline ends. The CDR3 loop spans 14 amino acids. Germline V gives CDR1 SGHRS, CDR2 YFSETQ. The CDR3 bases are TGCGCCAGCAGCTTCAACGGAGGACAAGAGACCCAGTACTTC. Amino acid sequence: CASSFNGGQETQYF.

This clone has a handful of counts. V and J are TRBV6-5 and TRBJ2-7; 7 bases align to TRBD1. The CDR3 is 14 amino acids. V was clipped by 3 bases and J by 2 bases; unmatched bases: 4. Germline V CDR1 and CDR2: MNHEY, SVGAGI. CDR3 sequence: CASSYGRGTYEQYF. CDR3 DNA sequence: TGTGCCAGCAGTTATGGCAGGGGGACCTACGAGCAGTACTTC.